The rows below give T cell receptor beta chains drawn from one sample of a study of early T cells in non-severe SARS-CoV-2 infection. TCRdb reprocessed the 5' RACE reads with MiXCR, giving one entry per CDR3 protein. Of about 69,000 distinct CDR3 sequences in the sample, 9.5% to 12% were seen once. The starting material was whole blood, obtained at baseline. The receptors were gathered from an adult who was a healthcare worker with PCR-confirmed SARS-CoV-2 infection or an uninfected control (not recorded which). Each CDR3 is given with its conserved first and last residue. Fields, in order: V gene, CDR3 length, clone size, J gene, D gene, CDR3 DNA, CDR3 protein. D genes are given only for firm matches. Size values are once, few and many counts, or a class for expanded clones, and some rows have none.

V: TRBV6-5
length: 11
size: NA
J: TRBJ2-5
D: NA
DNA: TGTGCCAGCAGGGGGATCGAGACCCAGTACTTC
CDR3: CASRGIETQYF

V: TRBV7-2
length: 13
size: NA
J: TRBJ1-4
D: TRBD1
DNA: TGTGCCAGCAGCTCCTGGGACAGGGGCCGGTGGTTTTTT
CDR3: CASSSWDRGRWFF

V: TRBV20-1
length: 12
size: many
J: TRBJ2-7
D: TRBD1
DNA: TGCAGTGCGGCAAGACAGGGGGCAGAGCAGTACTTC
CDR3: CSAARQGAEQYF

V: TRBV9
length: 15
size: NA
J: TRBJ1-5
D: TRBD1
DNA: TGTGCCAGCAGCGTAGGGACAGGGAGAGATCAGCCCCAGCATTTT
CDR3: CASSVGTGRDQPQHF

V: TRBV10-3
length: 15
size: many
J: TRBJ2-1
D: NA
DNA: TGTGCCATCAGAGCCTTTACTAGCAGTTACAATGAGCAGTTCTTC
CDR3: CAIRAFTSSYNEQFF

V: TRBV29-1
length: 15
size: many
J: TRBJ2-7
D: TRBD1
DNA: TGCAGCGTTGAATATGGGCGGACAGGGGGAAGTGAGCAGTACTTC
CDR3: CSVEYGRTGGSEQYF

V: TRBV6-1
length: 14
size: few
J: TRBJ2-4
D: TRBD1
DNA: TGTGCCAGCAGTGAAATTGGCAGGGGGAGCATTCAGTACTTC
CDR3: CASSEIGRGSIQYF

V: TRBV29-1
length: 12
size: NA
J: TRBJ1-1
D: NA
DNA: TGCAGCGCTGGGCAGAGTGGCACTGAAGCTTTCTTT
CDR3: CSAGQSGTEAFF

V: TRBV18
length: 13
size: few
J: TRBJ1-3
D: NA
DNA: TGTGCCAGCTCCCCAGGGGCTGGAAACACCATATATTTT
CDR3: CASSPGAGNTIYF

V: TRBV7-2
length: 12
size: few
J: TRBJ2-7
D: NA
DNA: TGTGCCAGCAGTTCTACAGTCTACGAGCAGTACTTC
CDR3: CASSSTVYEQYF

V: TRBV7-9
length: 14
size: few
J: TRBJ2-7
D: TRBD2
DNA: TGTGCCAGCAGCTCGGCGGGTACGGGAGGCGAGCAGTACTTC
CDR3: CASSSAGTGGEQYF

V: TRBV11-2
length: 15
size: NA
J: TRBJ2-1
D: TRBD2
DNA: TGTGCCAGCAGTTTGACTAGCGGGAGGGGGAATGAGCAGTTCTTC
CDR3: CASSLTSGRGNEQFF

V: TRBV3-1
length: 17
size: NA
J: TRBJ2-3
D: TRBD2
DNA: TGTGCCAGCAGCCGAGGACTAGCGGGGGGGCAAAGAGATACGCAGTATTTT
CDR3: CASSRGLAGGQRDTQYF

V: TRBV7-9
length: 15
size: NA
J: TRBJ2-7
D: TRBD2
DNA: TGTGCCAGCAGCTTTGGACTAGCGGGAGCCTACGAGCAGTACTTC
CDR3: CASSFGLAGAYEQYF

V: TRBV20-1
length: 14
size: few
J: TRBJ2-2
D: TRBD2
DNA: TGCAGTGCTACCCGGGGGGGCCTGGCCGGGGAGCTGTTTTTT
CDR3: CSATRGGLAGELFF

V: TRBV5-5
length: 15
size: few
J: TRBJ1-6
D: TRBD1
DNA: TGTGCCAGCAGCTTGCTCCGGGACAGAGTTTTGTCCCTCCACTTT
CDR3: CASSLLRDRVLSLHF

V: TRBV19
length: 14
size: NA
J: TRBJ1-5
D: NA
DNA: TGTGCCAGTAATACAGGGAATAGCAATCAGCCCCAGCATTTT
CDR3: CASNTGNSNQPQHF

V: TRBV6-2/TRBV6-3
length: 14
size: many
J: TRBJ2-1
D: TRBD2
DNA: TGTGCCAGCAATCCTAGCGGGGGACACAATGAGCAGTTCTTC
CDR3: CASNPSGGHNEQFF

V: TRBV7-2
length: 17
size: many
J: TRBJ2-1
D: TRBD2
DNA: TGTGCCAGCAGCTTAGGACTAGCGGGGGGAAATTACAATGAGCAGTTCTTC
CDR3: CASSLGLAGGNYNEQFF

V: TRBV19
length: 14
size: few
J: TRBJ2-2
D: NA
DNA: TGTGCCAGTAACCCGGGGGGCAGGACCGGGGAGCTGTTTTTT
CDR3: CASNPGGRTGELFF

V: TRBV7-6
length: 13
size: few
J: TRBJ2-5
D: NA
DNA: TGTGCCAGCAGCTATCTCGTGGTGGAGACCCAGTACTTC
CDR3: CASSYLVVETQYF

V: TRBV7-6
length: 16
size: few
J: TRBJ2-1
D: TRBD2
DNA: TGTGCCAGCAGCTTAGCAGCTAGCGGGGTCTACAATGAGCAGTTCTTC
CDR3: CASSLAASGVYNEQFF

V: TRBV27
length: 13
size: NA
J: TRBJ1-1
D: NA
DNA: TGTGCCAGCACCAGGGGAACGATCGCTGAAGCTTTCTTT
CDR3: CASTRGTIAEAFF

V: TRBV20-1
length: 18
size: many
J: TRBJ1-1
D: TRBD1
DNA: TGCAGTGCTAGAGATGGCCAGCGGAGGGCAGGGGGCGGGACTGAAGCTTTCTTT
CDR3: CSARDGQRRAGGGTEAFF

V: TRBV6-1
length: 14
size: few
J: TRBJ1-3
D: NA
DNA: TGTGCCAGCAGTTTTTCAGGGTTCGGAAACACCATATATTTT
CDR3: CASSFSGFGNTIYF

V: TRBV14
length: 16
size: few
J: TRBJ1-4
D: NA
DNA: TGTGCCAGCAGCCAATGGGGATTTGGCGAGAATGAAAAACTGTTTTTT
CDR3: CASSQWGFGENEKLFF

V: TRBV7-2
length: 14
size: few
J: TRBJ2-3
D: NA
DNA: TGTGCCGGTTCGCGGGGAATAAGCACAGATACGCAGTATTTT
CDR3: CAGSRGISTDTQYF

V: TRBV7-2
length: 15
size: NA
J: TRBJ2-5
D: NA
DNA: TGTGCCAGCAGTTTTGCAGCGAGGGGGTCAGAGACCCAGTACTTC
CDR3: CASSFAARGSETQYF

V: TRBV7-9
length: 15
size: few
J: TRBJ2-1
D: NA
DNA: TGTGCCAGCAGCCGCTCCGCAGGGCCCTACAATGAGCAGTTCTTC
CDR3: CASSRSAGPYNEQFF

V: TRBV18
length: 14
size: many
J: TRBJ2-1
D: NA
DNA: TGTGCCAGCTCAGTATCAAACTCCTACAATGAGCAGTTCTTC
CDR3: CASSVSNSYNEQFF

V: TRBV4-1
length: 14
size: NA
J: TRBJ2-1
D: TRBD2
DNA: TGCGCCAGCAGCCAAGATCGAGCGGGAGTTGAGCAGTTCTTC
CDR3: CASSQDRAGVEQFF

V: TRBV3-1
length: 15
size: NA
J: TRBJ2-1
D: NA
DNA: TGTGCCAGCAGCCAACTCCAAGGCACCTACAATGAGCAGTTCTTC
CDR3: CASSQLQGTYNEQFF

V: TRBV7-9
length: 15
size: NA
J: TRBJ2-3
D: NA
DNA: TGTGCCAGCAGCTCCCAGGGGACTAGCACAGATACGCAGTATTTT
CDR3: CASSSQGTSTDTQYF

V: TRBV3-1
length: 14
size: few
J: TRBJ2-7
D: NA
DNA: TGTGCCAGCAGCCAAGGGGGCTACAACTACGAGCAGTACTTC
CDR3: CASSQGGYNYEQYF

V: TRBV10-2
length: 16
size: few
J: TRBJ2-5
D: TRBD2
DNA: TGCGCCAGCAGCTTGACTAGCGGGCTCCCCCCAGAGACCCAGTACTTC
CDR3: CASSLTSGLPPETQYF

V: TRBV20-1
length: 15
size: NA
J: TRBJ1-3
D: TRBD1
DNA: TGCAGTGCTACGACAGGGGAAGGCTCTGGAAACACCATATATTTT
CDR3: CSATTGEGSGNTIYF

V: TRBV18
length: 18
size: few
J: TRBJ1-3
D: NA
DNA: TGTGCCAGCTCGCGAGTAATAAGAATACCCGGCTCTGGAAACACCATATATTTT
CDR3: CASSRVIRIPGSGNTIYF

V: TRBV15
length: 17
size: few
J: TRBJ1-2
D: NA
DNA: TGTGCCACCAGCAGAGTAATTCTCAGGACAGCGGGCTATGGCTACACCTTC
CDR3: CATSRVILRTAGYGYTF

V: TRBV11-2
length: 15
size: few
J: TRBJ1-4
D: TRBD1
DNA: TGTGCCAGCAGCTTAGGACAGGGAACTAATGAAAAACTGTTTTTT
CDR3: CASSLGQGTNEKLFF